The TCR beta chain under discussion was sequenced for a study of OX40 agonist ivuxolimab in advanced cancers. Study-wide context: Of the patients, three showed partial responses, one with hepatocellular carcinoma and two with cutaneous melanoma.

Sequencing was performed with immunoSEQ multiplex PCR; in TCRdb, only in-frame clones are kept and a portion is missing. The table shows 90,000 to 150,000 clones, with 80% to 90% occurring only once. The CDR3 length is 15 residues. The junction had 6 bases not matched to a gene; V was cut back by 4 bases and J by 5 bases. Germline-derived CDR1 and CDR2 are SGHTA and FQGNSA. This clonotype originated in an adult with an advanced solid tumor such as melanoma, head and neck, liver or kidney cancer. Sequences were derived from CD4+ or CD8+ T cells sorted from blood, sampled in a trial of the OX40 agonist ivuxolimab. The V and J genes are TRBV7-2 and TRBJ2-7; 12 positions match TRBD1. CDR3: CASSSLRDRGHEQYF. The CDR3 nucleotides are TGTGCCAGCAGCTCATTAAGGGACAGGGGGCACGAGCAGTACTTC. Looking up the rest from reference TRBV7-2 and TRBJ2-7 gives the full variable domain: GAGVSQSPSNKVTEKGKDVELRCDPISGHTALYWYRQSLGQGLEFLIYFQGNSAPDKSGLPSDRFSAERTGGSVSTLTIQRTQQEDSAVYLCASSSLRDRGHEQYFGPGTRLTVT.